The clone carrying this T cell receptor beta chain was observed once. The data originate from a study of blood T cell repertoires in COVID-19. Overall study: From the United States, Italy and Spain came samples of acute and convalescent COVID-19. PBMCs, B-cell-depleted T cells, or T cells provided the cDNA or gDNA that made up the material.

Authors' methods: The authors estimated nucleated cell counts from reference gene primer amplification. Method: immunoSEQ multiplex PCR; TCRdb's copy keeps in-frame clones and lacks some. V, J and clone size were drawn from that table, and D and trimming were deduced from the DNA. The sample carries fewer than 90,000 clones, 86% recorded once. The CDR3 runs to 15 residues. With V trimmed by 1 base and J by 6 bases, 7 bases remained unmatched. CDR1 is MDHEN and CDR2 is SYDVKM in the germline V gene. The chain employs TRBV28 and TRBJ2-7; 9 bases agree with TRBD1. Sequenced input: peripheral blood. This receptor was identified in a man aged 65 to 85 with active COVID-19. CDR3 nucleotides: TGTGCCAGCAGTTTATTGGGACAGGGTCTCGGCGAGCAGTACTTC. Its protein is CASSLLGQGLGEQYF.